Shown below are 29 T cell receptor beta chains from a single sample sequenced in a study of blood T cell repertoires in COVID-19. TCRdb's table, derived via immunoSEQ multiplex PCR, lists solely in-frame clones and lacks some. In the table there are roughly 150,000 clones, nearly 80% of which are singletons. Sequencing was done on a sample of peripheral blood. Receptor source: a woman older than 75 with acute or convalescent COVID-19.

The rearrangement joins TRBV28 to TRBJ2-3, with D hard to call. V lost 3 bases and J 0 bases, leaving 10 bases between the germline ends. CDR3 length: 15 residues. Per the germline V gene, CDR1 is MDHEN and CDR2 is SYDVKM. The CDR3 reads CASSFRSQSTDTQYF. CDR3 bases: TGTGCCAGCAGTTTTAGGAGTCAAAGCACAGATACGCAGTATTTT.

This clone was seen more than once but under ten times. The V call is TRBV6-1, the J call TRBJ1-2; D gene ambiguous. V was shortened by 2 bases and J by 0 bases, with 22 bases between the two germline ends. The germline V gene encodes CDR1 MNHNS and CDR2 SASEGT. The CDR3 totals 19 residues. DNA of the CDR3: TGTGCCAGCAGTGAATTGGGTGGAGCCGCTCAATTCACTAACTATGGCTACACCTTC. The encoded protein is CASSELGGAAQFTNYGYTF.

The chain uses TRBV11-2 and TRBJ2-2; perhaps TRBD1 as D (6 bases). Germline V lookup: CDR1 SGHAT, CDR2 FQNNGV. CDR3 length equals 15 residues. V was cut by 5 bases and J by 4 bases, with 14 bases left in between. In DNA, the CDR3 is TGTGCCAGCAGCCCCGGGACATATAGCACCGGGGAGCTGTTTTTT. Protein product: CASSPGTYSTGELFF.

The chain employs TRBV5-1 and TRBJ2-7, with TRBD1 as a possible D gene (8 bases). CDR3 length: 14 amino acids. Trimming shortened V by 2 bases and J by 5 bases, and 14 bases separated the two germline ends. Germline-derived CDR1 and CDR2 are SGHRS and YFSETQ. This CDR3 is CASSLQGGLDEQYF. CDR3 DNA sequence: TGCGCCAGCAGCTTACAGGGGGGGTTAGACGAGCAGTACTTC.

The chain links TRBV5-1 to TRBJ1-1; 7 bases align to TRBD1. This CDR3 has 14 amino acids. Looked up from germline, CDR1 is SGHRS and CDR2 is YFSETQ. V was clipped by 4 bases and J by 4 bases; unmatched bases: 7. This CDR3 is CASSDRDSGTEAFF. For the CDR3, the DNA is TGCGCCAGCAGCGACCGGGACAGCGGCACTGAAGCTTTCTTT.

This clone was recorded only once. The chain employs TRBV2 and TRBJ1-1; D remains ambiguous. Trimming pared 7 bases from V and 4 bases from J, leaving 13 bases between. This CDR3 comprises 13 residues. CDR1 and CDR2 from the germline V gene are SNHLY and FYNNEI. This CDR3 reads CASKVEKGTEAFF. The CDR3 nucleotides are TGTGCCAGCAAGGTGGAGAAAGGCACTGAAGCTTTCTTT.

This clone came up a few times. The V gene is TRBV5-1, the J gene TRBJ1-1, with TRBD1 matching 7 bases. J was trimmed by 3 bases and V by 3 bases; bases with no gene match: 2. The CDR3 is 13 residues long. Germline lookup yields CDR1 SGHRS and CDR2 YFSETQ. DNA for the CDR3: TGCGCCAGCAGCTATGACAGGGACACTGAAGCTTTCTTT. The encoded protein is CASSYDRDTEAFF.

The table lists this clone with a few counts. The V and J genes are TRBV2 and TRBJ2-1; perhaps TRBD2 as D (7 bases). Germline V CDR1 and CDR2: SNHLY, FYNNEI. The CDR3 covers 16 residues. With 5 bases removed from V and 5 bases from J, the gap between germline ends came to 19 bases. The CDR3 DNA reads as TGTGCCAGCAGTCAGAGGGGGGGGGTTTTGGACAATGAGCAGTTCTTC. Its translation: CASSQRGGVLDNEQFF.

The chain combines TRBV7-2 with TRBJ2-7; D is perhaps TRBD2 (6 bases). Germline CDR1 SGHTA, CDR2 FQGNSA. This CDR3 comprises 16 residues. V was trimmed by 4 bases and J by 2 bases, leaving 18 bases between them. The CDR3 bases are TGTGCCAGCAGCTCCCAAGGGTTTGCGGGGACCTACGAGCAGTACTTC. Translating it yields CASSSQGFAGTYEQYF. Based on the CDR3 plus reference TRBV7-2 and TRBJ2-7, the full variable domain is GAGVSQSPSNKVTEKGKDVELRCDPISGHTALYWYRQSLGQGLEFLIYFQGNSAPDKSGLPSDRFSAERTGGSVSTLTIQRTQQEDSAVYLCASSSQGFAGTYEQYFGPGTRLTVT.

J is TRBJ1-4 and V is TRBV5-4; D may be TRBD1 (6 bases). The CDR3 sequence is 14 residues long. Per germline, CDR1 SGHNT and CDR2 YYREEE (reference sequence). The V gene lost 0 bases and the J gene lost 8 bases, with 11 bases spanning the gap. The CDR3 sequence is CASSLEGDREKLFF. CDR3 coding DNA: TGTGCCAGCAGCTTGGAGGGGGATAGGGAAAAACTGTTTTTT.

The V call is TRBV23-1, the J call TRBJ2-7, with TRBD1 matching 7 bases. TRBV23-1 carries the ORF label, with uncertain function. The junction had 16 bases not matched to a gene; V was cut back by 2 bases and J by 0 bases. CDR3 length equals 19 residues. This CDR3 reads CASSQNCGSTGASSYEQYF. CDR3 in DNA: TGCGCCAGCAGTCAAAATTGCGGTAGCACAGGGGCTAGCTCCTACGAGCAGTACTTC.

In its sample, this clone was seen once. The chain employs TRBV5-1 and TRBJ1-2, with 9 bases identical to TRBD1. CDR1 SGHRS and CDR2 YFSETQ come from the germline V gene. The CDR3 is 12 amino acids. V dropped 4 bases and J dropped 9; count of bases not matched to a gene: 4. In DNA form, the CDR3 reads TGCGCCAGCAGCGGGGACAGGGCCAGCTACACCTTC. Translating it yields CASSGDRASYTF.

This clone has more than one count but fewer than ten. The CDR3 bases are TGTGCTCTCGGACAGGCGTCCCTCTCTGGGGCCAACGTCCTGACTTTC. Translation: CALGQASLSGANVLTF. The V gene is TRBV7-7, the J gene TRBJ2-6; 7 bases fit TRBD1. The germline V gene encodes CDR1 SSHAT and CDR2 FNYEAQ (reference sequence). The length of the CDR3 is 16 residues.

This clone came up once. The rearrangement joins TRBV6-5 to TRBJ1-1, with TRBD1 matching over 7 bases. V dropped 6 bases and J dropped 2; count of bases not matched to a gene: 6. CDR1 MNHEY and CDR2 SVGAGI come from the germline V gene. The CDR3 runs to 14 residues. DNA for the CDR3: TGTGCCAGCAGCCCCCAGGGGGGAAACACTGAAGCTTTCTTT. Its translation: CASSPQGGNTEAFF.

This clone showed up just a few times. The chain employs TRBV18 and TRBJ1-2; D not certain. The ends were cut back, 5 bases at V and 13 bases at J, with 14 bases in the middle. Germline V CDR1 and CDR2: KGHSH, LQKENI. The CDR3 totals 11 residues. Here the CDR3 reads CASSVERNPTF. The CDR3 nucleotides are TGTGCCAGCTCAGTAGAGAGGAATCCCACCTTC.

In DNA form, the CDR3 reads TGCGCCACCCAAGCGGGAGGAATGGATGAGCAGTTCTTC. Translating gives CATQAGGMDEQFF. V gene TRBV10-1 combines with J gene TRBJ2-1; 9 bases match TRBD2. CDR3 length equals 13 residues. Germline V gives CDR1 WNHNN, CDR2 SYGVQD (reference sequence). The V gene end was trimmed by 10 bases and the J gene end by 8 bases; junction bases not matched to a gene: 9.

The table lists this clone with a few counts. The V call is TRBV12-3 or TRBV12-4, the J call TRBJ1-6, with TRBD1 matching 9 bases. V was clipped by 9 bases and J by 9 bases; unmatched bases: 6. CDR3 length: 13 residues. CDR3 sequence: CASSTGGRSPLHF. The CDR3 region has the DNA TGTGCCAGTTCGACAGGGGGTCGTTCACCCCTCCACTTT.

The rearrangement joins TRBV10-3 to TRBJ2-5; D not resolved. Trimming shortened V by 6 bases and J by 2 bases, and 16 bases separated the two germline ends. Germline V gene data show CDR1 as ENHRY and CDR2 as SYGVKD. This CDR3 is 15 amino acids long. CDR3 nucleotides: TGTGCCATCAGCCCTGACACAATTCAACAAGAGACCCAGTACTTC. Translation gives CAISPDTIQQETQYF.

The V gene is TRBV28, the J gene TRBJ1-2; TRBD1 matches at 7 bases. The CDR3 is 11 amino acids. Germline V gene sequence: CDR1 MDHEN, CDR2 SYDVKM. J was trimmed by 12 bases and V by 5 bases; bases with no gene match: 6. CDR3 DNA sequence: TGTGCCAGCAGTGGTAACAGGGGCCACACCTTC. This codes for CASSGNRGHTF.

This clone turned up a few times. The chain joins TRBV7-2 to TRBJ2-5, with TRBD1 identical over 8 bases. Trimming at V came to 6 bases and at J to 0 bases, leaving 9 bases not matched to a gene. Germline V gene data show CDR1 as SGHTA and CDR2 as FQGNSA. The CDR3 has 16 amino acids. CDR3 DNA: TGTGCCAGCAGTCAAAACAGGGGGTTTGACCAAGAGACCCAGTACTTC. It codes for CASSQNRGFDQETQYF.

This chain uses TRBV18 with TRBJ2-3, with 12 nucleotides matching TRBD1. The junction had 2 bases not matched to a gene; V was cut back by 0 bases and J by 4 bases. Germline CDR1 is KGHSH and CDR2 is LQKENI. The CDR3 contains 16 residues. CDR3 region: CASSPPGQGAPDTQYF. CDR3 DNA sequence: TGTGCCAGCTCACCACCGGGACAGGGGGCCCCAGATACGCAGTATTTT.

CDR3 protein: CASSDRDNSNQPQHF. The CDR3 bases are TGTGCCAGCAGCGACCGGGACAATAGCAATCAGCCCCAGCATTTT. The J gene is TRBJ1-5, the V gene TRBV21-1; TRBD1, as called in the table, went unchecked against the DNA. TRBV21-1 is shown as a pseudogene. The CDR3 covers 15 residues.

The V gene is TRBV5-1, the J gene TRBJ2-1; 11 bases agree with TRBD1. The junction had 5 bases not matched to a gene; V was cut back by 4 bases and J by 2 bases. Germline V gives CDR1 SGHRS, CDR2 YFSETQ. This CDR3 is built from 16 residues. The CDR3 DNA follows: TGCGCCAGCAGCGCAGGACAGGGGGCAGCCTACAATGAGCAGTTCTTC. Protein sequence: CASSAGQGAAYNEQFF.

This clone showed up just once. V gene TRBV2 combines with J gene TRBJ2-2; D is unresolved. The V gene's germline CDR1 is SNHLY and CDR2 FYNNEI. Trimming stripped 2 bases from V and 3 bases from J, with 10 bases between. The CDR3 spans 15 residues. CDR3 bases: TGTGCCAGCAGTGAACGGCAGGTTGACACCGGGGAGCTGTTTTTT. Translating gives CASSERQVDTGELFF.

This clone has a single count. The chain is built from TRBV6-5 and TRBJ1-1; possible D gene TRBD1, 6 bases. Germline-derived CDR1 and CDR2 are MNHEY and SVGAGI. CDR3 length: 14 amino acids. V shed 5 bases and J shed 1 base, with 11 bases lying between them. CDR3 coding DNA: TGTGCCAGCAGTCATCCGGGACAGAACACTGAAGCTTTCTTT. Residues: CASSHPGQNTEAFF.

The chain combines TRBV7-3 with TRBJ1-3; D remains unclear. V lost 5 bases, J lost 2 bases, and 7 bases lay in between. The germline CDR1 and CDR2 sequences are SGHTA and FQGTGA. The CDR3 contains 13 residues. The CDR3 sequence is CASSPPAGNTIYF. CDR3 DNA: TGTGCCAGCAGCCCCCCGGCTGGAAACACCATATATTTT.

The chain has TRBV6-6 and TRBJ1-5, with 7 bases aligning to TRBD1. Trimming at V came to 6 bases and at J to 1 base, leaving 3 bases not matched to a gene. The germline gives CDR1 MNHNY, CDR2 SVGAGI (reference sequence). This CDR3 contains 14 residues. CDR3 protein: CASSSTGSNQPQHF. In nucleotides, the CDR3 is TGTGCCAGCAGCTCGACAGGGAGCAATCAGCCCCAGCATTTT.

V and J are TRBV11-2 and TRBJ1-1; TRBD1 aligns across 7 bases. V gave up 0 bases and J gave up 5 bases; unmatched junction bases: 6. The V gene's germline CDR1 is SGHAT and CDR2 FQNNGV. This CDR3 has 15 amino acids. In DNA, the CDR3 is TGTGCCAGCAGCTTAGATCCGGCAGGGGGGACTGAAGCTTTCTTT. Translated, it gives CASSLDPAGGTEAFF.

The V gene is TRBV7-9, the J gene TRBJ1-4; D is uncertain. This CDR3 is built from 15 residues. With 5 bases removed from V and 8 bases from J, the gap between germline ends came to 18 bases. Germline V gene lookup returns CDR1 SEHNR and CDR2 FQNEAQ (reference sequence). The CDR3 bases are TGTGCCAGCAGCGGGGAGGCGGGCCGTCGGGAAAAACTGTTTTTT. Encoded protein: CASSGEAGRREKLFF.